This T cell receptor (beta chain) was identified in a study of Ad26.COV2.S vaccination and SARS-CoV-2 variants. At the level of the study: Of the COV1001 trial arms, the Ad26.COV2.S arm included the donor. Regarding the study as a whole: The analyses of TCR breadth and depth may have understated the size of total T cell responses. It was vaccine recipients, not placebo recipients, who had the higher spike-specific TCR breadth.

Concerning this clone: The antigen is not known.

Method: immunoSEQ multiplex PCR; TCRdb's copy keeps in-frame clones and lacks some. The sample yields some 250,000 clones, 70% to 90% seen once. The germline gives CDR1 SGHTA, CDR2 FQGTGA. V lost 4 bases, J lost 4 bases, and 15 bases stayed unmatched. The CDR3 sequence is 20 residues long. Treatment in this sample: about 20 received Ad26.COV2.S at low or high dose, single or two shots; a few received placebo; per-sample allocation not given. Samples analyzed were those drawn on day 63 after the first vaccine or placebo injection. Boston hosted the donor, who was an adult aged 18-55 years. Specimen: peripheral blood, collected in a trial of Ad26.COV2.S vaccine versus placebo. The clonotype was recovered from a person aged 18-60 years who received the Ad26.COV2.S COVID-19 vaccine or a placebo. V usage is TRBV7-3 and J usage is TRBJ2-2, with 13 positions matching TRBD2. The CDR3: CASSSKPGTSGKMSTGELFF. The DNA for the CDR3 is TGTGCCAGCAGCTCCAAACCCGGGACTAGCGGGAAAATGAGCACCGGGGAGCTGTTTTTT.